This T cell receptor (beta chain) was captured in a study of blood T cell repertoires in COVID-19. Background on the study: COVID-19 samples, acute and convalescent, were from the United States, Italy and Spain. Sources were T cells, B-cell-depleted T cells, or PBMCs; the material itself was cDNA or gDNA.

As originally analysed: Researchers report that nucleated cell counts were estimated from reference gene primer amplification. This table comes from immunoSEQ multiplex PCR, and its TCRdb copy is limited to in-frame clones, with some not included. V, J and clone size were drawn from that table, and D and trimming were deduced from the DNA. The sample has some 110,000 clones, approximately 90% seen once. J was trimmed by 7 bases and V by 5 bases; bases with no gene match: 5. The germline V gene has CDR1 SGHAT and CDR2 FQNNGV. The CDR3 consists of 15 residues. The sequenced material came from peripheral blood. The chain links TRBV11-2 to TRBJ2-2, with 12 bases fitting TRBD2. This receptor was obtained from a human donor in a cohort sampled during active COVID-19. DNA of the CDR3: TGTGCCAGCAGCACCGGACTAGCGGGGTTCGGGGAGCTGTTTTTT. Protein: CASSTGLAGFGELFF.